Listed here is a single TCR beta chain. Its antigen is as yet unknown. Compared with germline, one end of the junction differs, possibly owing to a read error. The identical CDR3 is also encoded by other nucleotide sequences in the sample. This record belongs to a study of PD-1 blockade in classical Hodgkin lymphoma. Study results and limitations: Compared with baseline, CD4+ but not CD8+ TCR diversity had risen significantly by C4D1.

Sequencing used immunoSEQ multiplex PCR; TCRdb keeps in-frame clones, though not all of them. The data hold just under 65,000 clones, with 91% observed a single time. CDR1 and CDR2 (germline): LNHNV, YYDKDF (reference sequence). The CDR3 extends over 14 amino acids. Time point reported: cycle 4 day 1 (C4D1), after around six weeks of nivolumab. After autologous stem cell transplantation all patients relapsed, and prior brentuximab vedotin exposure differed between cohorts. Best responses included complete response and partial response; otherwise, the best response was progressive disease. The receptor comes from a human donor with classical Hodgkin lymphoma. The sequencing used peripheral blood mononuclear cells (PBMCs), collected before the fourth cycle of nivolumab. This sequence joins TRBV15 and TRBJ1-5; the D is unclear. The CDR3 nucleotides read TGTGCCACCAGTAGAGAGGCACTCCAGTTACCCCAGCATTTT. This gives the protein CATSREALQLPQHF.